A selection of T cell receptor beta chains follows, all from one sample in a study of cytomegalovirus exposure and HLA in healthy donors. The method was immunoSEQ multiplex PCR; TCRdb's version includes in-frame clones alone and lacks a portion of them. The data show roughly 130,000 clones, with approximately 72% seen just once and 6.5% held by the top ten. Sequencing was done on a sample of PBMCs. Receptor source: a woman aged 55-70 years in good health and CMV-seronegative. CDR3s include the opening cysteine and the closing phenylalanine or tryptophan. A D gene is named only where the DNA matches it firmly. Rows may omit the clone size; those that give it use once, few, many or a size class.

size: .; J: TRBJ2-3; V: TRBV28; D: TRBD2; CDR3: CASSSPRLAGVTDTQYF; DNA: TGTGCCAGCAGTTCCCCCAGACTAGCGGGAGTGACAGATACGCAGTATTTT
size: once; J: TRBJ2-2; V: TRBV5-8; D: TRBD2; CDR3: CASSSGTSGNTGELFF; DNA: TGTGCCAGCAGCTCTGGGACTAGCGGGAACACCGGGGAGCTGTTTTTT
size: .; J: TRBJ2-3; V: TRBV6-4; D: TRBD2; CDR3: CASRRGAGGTDTQYF; DNA: TGTGCCAGCAGACGTGGGGCGGGAGGAACAGATACGCAGTATTTT
size: .; J: TRBJ1-2; V: TRBV9; D: .; CDR3: CASSPEGGLLANYGYTF; DNA: TGTGCCAGCAGCCCGGAGGGGGGGTTACTTGCTAACTATGGCTACACCTTC
size: .; J: TRBJ2-3; V: TRBV10-3; D: TRBD1; CDR3: CAISESGQGSLDTQYF; DNA: TGTGCCATCAGTGAGTCGGGACAGGGGTCTTTAGATACGCAGTATTTT
size: .; J: TRBJ1-3; V: TRBV10-3; D: .; CDR3: CATGLSSGNTIYF; DNA: TGTGCCACCGGACTGAGCTCTGGAAACACCATATATTTT
size: .; J: TRBJ2-7; V: TRBV5-1; D: TRBD2; CDR3: CASSHSGLAGGFEQYF; DNA: TGCGCCAGCAGCCACTCCGGGTTAGCGGGGGGATTCGAGCAGTACTTC
size: few; J: TRBJ1-1; V: TRBV19; D: TRBD1; CDR3: CASRTHSGTVNTEAFF; DNA: TGTGCCAGTAGGACCCACTCCGGGACAGTTAACACTGAAGCTTTCTTT
size: .; J: TRBJ1-1; V: TRBV29-1; D: .; CDR3: CSVVVREGTEAFF; DNA: TGCAGCGTTGTTGTCCGGGAGGGCACTGAAGCTTTCTTT
size: once; J: TRBJ2-7; V: TRBV5-6; D: TRBD1; CDR3: CASSLRHRGRDEQYF; DNA: TGTGCCAGCAGCCTAAGACACAGGGGGCGCGACGAGCAGTACTTC
size: .; J: TRBJ1-1; V: TRBV5-1; D: .; CDR3: CASSLALRLNKDTEAFF; DNA: TGCGCCAGCAGCTTGGCCCTGCGGCTGAACAAAGACACTGAAGCTTTCTTT
size: .; J: TRBJ2-3; V: TRBV5-1; D: TRBD2; CDR3: CASSPGLAGITDTQYF; DNA: TGCGCCAGCAGCCCGGGACTAGCGGGTATCACAGATACGCAGTATTTT
size: few; J: TRBJ2-1; V: TRBV6-5; D: TRBD2; CDR3: CASSLSGSGYNEQFF; DNA: TGTGCCAGCAGCCTTAGCGGGAGTGGGTACAATGAGCAGTTCTTC
size: few; J: TRBJ2-4; V: TRBV18; D: TRBD2; CDR3: CASSPFGTSGRGNIQYF; DNA: TGTGCCAGCTCACCATTCGGGACTAGCGGGAGAGGGAACATTCAGTACTTC
size: few; J: TRBJ2-3; V: TRBV6-1; D: TRBD1; CDR3: CASRDRGADTQYF; DNA: TGTGCCAGCCGGGACAGGGGTGCAGATACGCAGTATTTT
size: .; J: TRBJ2-1; V: TRBV6-1; D: TRBD2; CDR3: CATKSGGGEQFF; DNA: TGTGCCACTAAGAGCGGGGGGGGTGAGCAGTTCTTC
size: .; J: TRBJ2-7; V: TRBV27; D: .; CDR3: CASSPGHPYEQYF; DNA: TGTGCCAGCAGTCCCGGACACCCGTACGAGCAGTACTTC
size: .; J: TRBJ2-3; V: TRBV5-1; D: .; CDR3: CASSAIPGPSTDTQYF; DNA: TGCGCCAGCAGCGCCATACCAGGGCCTAGCACAGATACGCAGTATTTT
size: few; J: TRBJ1-6; V: TRBV6-1; D: .; CDR3: CASSAERFQAYNSPLHF; DNA: TGTGCCAGCAGTGCTGAAAGGTTCCAGGCGTATAATTCACCCCTCCACTTT
size: .; J: TRBJ2-4; V: TRBV23-1; D: .; CDR3: CASSPEKDTPDPWAKNIQYF; DNA: TGCGCCAGCAGCCCGGAAAAGGACACCCCTGATCCCTGGGCCAAAAACATTCAGTACTTC
size: once; J: TRBJ2-1; V: TRBV6-4; D: .; CDR3: CASNPPGERDNEQFF; DNA: TGTGCCAGCAATCCACCTGGGGAGCGGGACAATGAGCAGTTCTTC
size: .; J: TRBJ1-6; V: TRBV19; D: .; CDR3: CASKDTISYNSPLHF; DNA: TGTGCCAGTAAGGACACCATCTCCTATAATTCACCCCTCCACTTT
size: .; J: TRBJ1-2; V: TRBV7-9; D: TRBD1; CDR3: CSSSPTGTAWSYGYTF; DNA: TGTTCCAGCAGTCCCACCGGGACAGCCTGGAGCTATGGCTACACCTTC
size: few; J: TRBJ2-1; V: TRBV28; D: TRBD2; CDR3: CASGAGVDEQFF; DNA: TGTGCCAGCGGGGCGGGGGTTGATGAGCAGTTCTTC
size: .; J: TRBJ2-2; V: TRBV27; D: TRBD2; CDR3: CASSSSGLAATGELFF; DNA: TGTGCCAGCAGTTCCTCGGGACTAGCGGCCACCGGGGAGCTGTTTTTT
size: .; J: TRBJ1-1; V: TRBV30; D: .; CDR3: CALGQSNTEAFF; DNA: TGTGCCCTCGGACAGTCGAACACTGAAGCTTTCTTT
size: .; J: TRBJ1-1; V: TRBV21-1; D: .; CDR3: CASSKDREGFGTEAFF; DNA: TGTGCCAGCAGCAAAGACAGGGAGGGGTTTGGCACTGAAGCTTTCTTT
size: .; J: TRBJ2-7; V: TRBV19; D: TRBD2; CDR3: CASTSGAGALEQYF; DNA: TGTGCCAGTACCTCCGGGGCGGGAGCTCTCGAGCAGTACTTC
size: .; J: TRBJ2-2; V: TRBV6-5; D: .; CDR3: CASSYFSPGELFF; DNA: TGTGCCAGCAGTTACTTTAGCCCCGGGGAGCTGTTTTTT
size: .; J: TRBJ1-6; V: TRBV19; D: .; CDR3: CASSRDTYGGSPLHF; DNA: TGTGCCAGTTCCCGGGACACCTATGGCGGTTCACCCCTCCACTTT
size: few; J: TRBJ2-2; V: TRBV9; D: .; CDR3: CASSRAIPTGELFF; DNA: TGTGCCAGCAGCCGAGCGATCCCCACCGGGGAGCTGTTTTTT
size: .; J: TRBJ2-1; V: TRBV6-1; D: TRBD2; CDR3: CASSFRTSNNEQFF; DNA: TGTGCCAGCAGTTTCCGGACTAGCAACAATGAGCAGTTCTTC
size: .; J: TRBJ1-1; V: TRBV5-1; D: TRBD1; CDR3: CASSLNPPDRVGTEAFF; DNA: TGCGCCAGCAGCTTGAACCCCCCGGACAGGGTAGGCACTGAAGCTTTCTTT
size: .; J: TRBJ2-5; V: TRBV5-6; D: .; CDR3: CASSLWASSQETQYF; DNA: TGTGCCAGCAGCTTGTGGGCAAGCAGCCAAGAGACCCAGTACTTC
size: .; J: TRBJ2-7; V: TRBV27; D: .; CDR3: CASKVRTETYEQYF; DNA: TGTGCCAGCAAAGTTCGGACAGAAACCTACGAGCAGTACTTC
size: .; J: TRBJ1-4; V: TRBV19; D: .; CDR3: CASSPRDPGEEKLFF; DNA: TGTGCCAGTAGTCCCCGGGACCCGGGGGAAGAAAAACTGTTTTTT
size: .; J: TRBJ2-5; V: TRBV7-3; D: TRBD2; CDR3: CASARSGGETQYF; DNA: TGTGCCAGCGCTAGGTCGGGGGGGGAGACCCAGTACTTC
size: few; J: TRBJ2-1; V: TRBV5-1; D: TRBD1; CDR3: CASSPGQGSYNEQFF; DNA: TGCGCCAGCAGCCCGGGACAGGGGTCCTACAATGAGCAGTTCTTC
size: .; J: TRBJ1-1; V: TRBV19; D: .; CDR3: CASSISPGGRAEAFF; DNA: TGTGCCAGTAGTATTTCCCCCGGAGGGAGGGCTGAAGCTTTCTTT
size: .; J: TRBJ2-7; V: TRBV11-1; D: TRBD1; CDR3: CASSPGTGEGEQYF; DNA: TGTGCCAGCAGCCCCGGGACAGGGGAAGGAGAGCAGTACTTC
size: .; J: TRBJ2-2; V: TRBV7-3; D: TRBD2; CDR3: CASSLTSGGTNTGELFF; DNA: TGTGCCAGCAGCTTAACTAGCGGGGGTACGAACACCGGGGAGCTGTTTTTT
size: .; J: TRBJ1-2; V: TRBV4-3; D: TRBD1; CDR3: CASSQGGTGRYGYTF; DNA: TGCGCCAGCAGCCAAGGCGGGACAGGGAGATATGGCTACACCTTC
size: .; J: TRBJ2-7; V: TRBV6-5; D: TRBD2; CDR3: CASRASGTYEQYF; DNA: TGTGCCAGCAGGGCTAGCGGGACCTACGAGCAGTACTTC
size: .; J: TRBJ2-7; V: TRBV9; D: TRBD2; CDR3: CASSVGGGRSYEQYF; DNA: TGTGCCAGCAGCGTAGGCGGGGGTAGGTCATACGAGCAGTACTTC
size: .; J: TRBJ1-5; V: TRBV29-1; D: .; CDR3: CSVSRGSDQPQHF; DNA: TGCAGCGTCTCACGGGGGAGTGATCAGCCCCAGCATTTT
size: .; J: TRBJ2-3; V: TRBV5-1; D: TRBD2; CDR3: CASSFGLATDTQYF; DNA: TGCGCCAGCAGCTTTGGACTAGCCACAGATACGCAGTATTTT
size: .; J: TRBJ2-7; V: TRBV7-8; D: .; CDR3: CASSLGTGFENYEQYF; DNA: TGTGCCAGCAGCTTAGGTACCGGTTTCGAAAACTACGAGCAGTACTTC
size: .; J: TRBJ2-7; V: TRBV5-4; D: .; CDR3: CASSLGETGSYEQYF; DNA: TGTGCCAGCAGCTTGGGCGAAACAGGGAGCTACGAGCAGTACTTC
size: .; J: TRBJ2-3; V: TRBV5-1; D: .; CDR3: CASRDSTTDTQYF; DNA: TGCGCCAGCAGAGATAGTACCACAGATACGCAGTATTTT
size: .; J: TRBJ1-2; V: TRBV18; D: TRBD1; CDR3: CASSPGWQGGYGYTF; DNA: TGTGCCAGCTCACCAGGGTGGCAGGGGGGCTATGGCTACACCTTC
size: .; J: TRBJ1-1; V: TRBV5-5; D: TRBD1; CDR3: CASGRGGEAFF; DNA: TGTGCCAGCGGAAGAGGGGGCGAAGCTTTCTTT
size: few; J: TRBJ2-6; V: TRBV7-9; D: TRBD2; CDR3: CSSSLIGTSGTSGANVLTF; DNA: TGTTCCAGCAGCTTAATCGGGACTAGCGGGACCTCTGGGGCCAACGTCCTGACTTTC
size: .; J: TRBJ1-5; V: TRBV4-2; D: .; CDR3: CASSQDFRGYSNQPQHF; DNA: TGTGCCAGCAGCCAAGATTTCAGGGGTTATAGCAATCAGCCCCAGCATTTT
size: once; J: TRBJ2-7; V: TRBV7-2; D: TRBD2; CDR3: CASSSLGLAGLHEQYF; DNA: TGTGCCAGCAGTTCTCTCGGACTAGCGGGGCTCCACGAGCAGTACTTC
size: .; J: TRBJ1-2; V: TRBV7-8; D: TRBD1; CDR3: CASSPTLTGNDGYTF; DNA: TGTGCCAGCAGCCCGACCTTGACAGGGAATGATGGCTACACCTTC